This T cell receptor (beta chain) was retrieved from a study of blood T cell repertoires in COVID-19. The wider study: Acute and convalescent COVID-19 samples came from the United States, Italy and Spain. Sources were T cells, B-cell-depleted T cells, or PBMCs; the material itself was cDNA or gDNA.

Authors' processing steps: The authors estimated nucleated cell counts from reference gene primer amplification. Measured with immunoSEQ multiplex PCR; TCRdb has only the in-frame clones, and not every one. V and J calls and clone size are copied from that table; D and trimming were computed from the DNA. This sample has 220,000 or so clones, with 70% to 90% found just once. Seattle patients were enrolled while actively infected and followed longitudinally. This clone was observed a few times. The CDR3 totals 12 residues. The rearrangement links TRBV21-1 to TRBJ1-2; the DNA was not used to check the table's D call, TRBD1. TRBV21-1 is tagged as a pseudogene. This clonotype was obtained from a woman aged 50 to 60 with COVID-19, enrolled during active disease. The source material was peripheral blood. CDR3 loop: CASRTGLMGYTF. The CDR3 DNA reads TGTGCCAGCAGGACAGGGTTGATGGGCTACACCTTC.